Shown below are 22 T cell receptor beta chains from a single sample sequenced in a study of human T cells and chemical hapten exposure. Stated time point: patch test 1, 2 weeks after DPC sensitization. Treatment noted: therapeutic diphenylcyclopropenone sensitization with weekly scalp DPC. One entry per CDR3 protein results from TCRdb running MiXCR on the RACE reads. The sample gives 65,000 to 85,000 distinct CDR3 sequences, roughly 12% of which show up once; 3.5% is in the top ten. The sequences come from whole blood, collected in connection with sensitization to the hapten diphenylcyclopropenone (DPC). The receptors were gathered from a woman between 55 and 75 years old with alopecia areata. Some clones in this sample may be carry-over from other donors' samples.

This clonotype was seen repeatedly, ten times or more. V and J are TRBV12-3 or TRBV12-4 and TRBJ1-1; D is undetermined. The CDR3 spans 14 residues. The V and J ends lost 3 bases and 6 bases respectively, with 14 bases between them. In DNA, the CDR3 is TGTGCCAGCAGTTTCACCGGGCGTGGGGCTGAAGCTTTCTTT. Amino acid sequence: CASSFTGRGAEAFF.

As for this clonotype: The junction and the germline gene differ at one end; a read error may be behind it. This sequence joins TRBV20-1 and TRBJ2-1, with D perhaps matching TRBD2 (5 bases). The CDR3 is made up of 10 amino acids. Germline values: CDR1 DFQATT, CDR2 SNEGSKA (reference sequence). The CDR3 bases are TGCAGTGCTGACTACTATGAGCAGTTCTTC. Protein product: CSADYYEQFF.

The gene calls are TRBV10-2 and TRBJ2-3; 12 nucleotides agree with TRBD2. The germline CDR1 and CDR2 sequences are WSHSY and SAAADI. CDR3 length equals 17 residues. The ends lost 0 bases at V and 8 bases at J; junction bases unmatched: 9. The CDR3 loop is CASSESETSGGRGTQYF. DNA for the CDR3: TGCGCCAGCAGTGAGTCGGAAACTAGCGGGGGGAGAGGTACGCAGTATTTT.

This clonotype was counted between two and nine times. A read error may produce the germline difference seen at one junction end. The genes are TRBV7-9 and TRBJ1-1, with no clear D. The CDR3 is 12 amino acids. Germline CDR1 reads SEHNR; CDR2 reads FQNEAQ (reference sequence). The CDR3 sequence is CVSSALHTEAFF. In DNA, the CDR3 is TGTGTCAGCAGCGCCCTACACACTGAAGCTTTCTTT.

This clonotype was counted between two and nine times. The chain couples TRBV2 to TRBJ2-2; possibly TRBD1 or TRBD2 for D (5 bases each). This CDR3 spans 14 amino acids. The germline V gene has CDR1 SNHLY and CDR2 FYNNEI. Trimming took 7 bases from V and 1 from J, leaving 10 bases between them. The CDR3 DNA follows: TGTGCCAGCAACCCGGGGCAGAACACCGGGGAGCTGTTTTTT. This encodes CASNPGQNTGELFF.

This clonotype was counted only a few times. V is TRBV6-2 or TRBV6-3 and J is TRBJ1-2, with 8 nucleotides matching TRBD1. The germline V gene encodes CDR1 MNHEY and CDR2 SVGEGT. V lost 10 bases to trimming and J lost 0 bases; unmatched junction nucleotides: 4. This CDR3 region has 13 residues. CDR3 protein: CATWDRPNYGYTF. The DNA of the CDR3 is TGTGCCACCTGGGACAGGCCTAACTATGGCTACACCTTC.

The chain couples TRBV5-1 to TRBJ2-2, with TRBD1 as a possible D gene (6 bases). CDR1 is SGHRS, CDR2 YFSETQ, per germline. The CDR3 runs to 14 residues. V lost 6 bases and J lost 2, with 11 bases in between. The CDR3 nucleotides are TGCGCCAGCACACAGGGCCTCAACACCGGGGAGCTGTTTTTT. It encodes CASTQGLNTGELFF.

CDR3 amino acids: CASSGNGLYNSPLHF. The CDR3 region has the DNA TGTGCCAGCAGCGGAAACGGGCTCTATAATTCACCCCTCCACTTT. The chain joins TRBV9 to TRBJ1-6, with no clear D. Trimming stripped 3 bases from V and 3 bases from J, with 10 bases between. Germline assignment: CDR1 SGDLS and CDR2 YYNGEE. The CDR3 length is 15 residues. The full variable domain, rest sourced from reference TRBV9 and TRBJ1-6, is DSGVTQTPKHLITATGQRVTLRCSPRSGDLSVYWYQQSLDQGLQFLIQYYNGEERAKGNILERFSAQQFPDLHSELNLSSLELGDSALYFCASSGNGLYNSPLHFGNGTRLTVT.

At least ten counts were recorded for this clonotype. This rearrangement joins TRBV20-1 to TRBJ2-2; D not certain. The germline gives CDR1 DFQATT, CDR2 SNEGSKA (reference sequence). The CDR3 extends over 14 amino acids. Trimming left V 2 bases short and J 1 base short, with 8 bases between. The CDR3 reads CSARNPWNTGELFF. The CDR3 DNA follows: TGCAGTGCTAGAAACCCTTGGAACACCGGGGAGCTGTTTTTT.

The V gene is TRBV30, the J gene TRBJ2-5, with D tentatively TRBD2 (6 bases). This CDR3 has 16 amino acids. CDR1 GTSNPN and CDR2 SVGIG come from the germline V gene (reference sequence). V was cut by 0 bases and J by 6 bases, with 20 bases left in between. CDR3 sequence reads: CAWSVLEGTGAKTQYF. For the CDR3, the DNA is TGTGCCTGGAGTGTGTTGGAGGGAACCGGCGCCAAGACCCAGTACTTC.

The rearrangement links TRBV6-1 to TRBJ2-5; 13 nucleotides align to TRBD2. V shed 5 bases and J 2 bases; nucleotides not matched to a gene: 2. Germline-derived CDR1 and CDR2 are MNHNS and SASEGT. The CDR3 runs to 15 residues. The CDR3: CASSPGLAGQETQYF. The CDR3 DNA sequence: TGTGCCAGCAGTCCGGGACTAGCGGGGCAAGAGACCCAGTACTTC.

This clonotype turned up a few times. The chain has TRBV29-1 and TRBJ1-1; weak D call: TRBD1 (6 bases). From germline, CDR1 is SQVTM and CDR2 ANQGSEA. The CDR3 has 11 residues. Trimming shortened V by 7 bases and J by 1 base, and 7 bases separated the two germline ends. Written as DNA, the CDR3 is TGCAGCGGACAGGAGAACACTGAAGCTTTCTTT. It specifies CSGQENTEAFF.

This clonotype was found many times. V and J are TRBV12-2 and TRBJ1-1. TRBV12-2 is termed a pseudogene. This CDR3 is 18 amino acids long. The CDR3 DNA follows: TGTGCAAGTCGCTTAATTTTTCGCTGGTCGAAGATGAACACTGAAGCTTTCTTT. Its translation is CASRLIFRWSKMNTEAFF.

At least ten counts were recorded for this clonotype. The chain is built from TRBV18 and TRBJ2-5, with 7 bases fitting TRBD1. The V gene's germline CDR1 is KGHSH and CDR2 LQKENI. V shed 0 bases, J shed 5 bases, and the junction held 9 bases outside the gene matches. The CDR3 extends over 16 amino acids. CDR3 coding DNA: TGTGCCAGCTCACCACCGTCACAGGGGTTGTATGAGACCCAGTACTTC. Its translation: CASSPPSQGLYETQYF.

This clonotype was recorded a few times. One end of the junction does not line up with germline, which may come from a read error. The chain employs TRBV19 and TRBJ1-2, with 10 bases matching TRBD1. The CDR3 sequence is 15 residues long. Germline values: CDR1 LNHDA, CDR2 SQIVND (reference sequence). CDR3 bases: TGTGCCGGTAGTACTGACAGGGGGCGCGACTATGGCTACACCTTC. Protein sequence: CAGSTDRGRDYGYTF.

This clonotype was counted ten times or more. This chain uses TRBV18 with TRBJ1-2; D remains ambiguous. CDR1 is KGHSH and CDR2 is LQKENI in the germline V gene. V dropped 2 bases and J dropped 7 bases, with 17 bases sitting between them. The CDR3 spans 15 residues. CDR3 coding DNA: TGTGCCAGCTCACCATCAGAAGGCGACTTGTTTGGCTACACCTTC. Residues: CASSPSEGDLFGYTF.

In this sample, this clonotype turned up many times. The chain uses TRBV18 and TRBJ1-1; 7 nucleotides line up with TRBD1. The CDR3 has 14 residues. Trimming cost V 3 bases and J 5 bases; bases outside gene matches: 6. Germline-derived CDR1 and CDR2 are KGHSH and LQKENI. The CDR3, as DNA: TGTGCCAGCTCACCCGGCCAGGGGGGGACTGAAGCTTTCTTT. Translating gives CASSPGQGGTEAFF.

The CDR3 bases are TGTGCCAGCAGTTCTCGGGGCAGGTCAGCAATAAGCACTGAAGCTTTCTTT. Residues: CASSSRGRSAISTEAFF. This chain joins TRBV6-5 and TRBJ1-1; perhaps TRBD1 as D (5 bases). Trimming took off 4 bases at V and 4 bases at J, with 22 bases between the two ends. This CDR3 is 17 amino acids long. Germline CDR1 is MNHEY and CDR2 is SVGAGI.

V and J are TRBV5-1 and TRBJ1-1; D not certain. This CDR3 spans 14 amino acids. Trimming removed 10 bases at V and 7 bases at J, with 23 bases between. Germline values: CDR1 SGHRS, CDR2 YFSETQ. This CDR3 is CADRKDSWSDEAFF. CDR3 coding DNA: TGCGCCGATCGGAAGGACTCTTGGAGTGATGAAGCTTTCTTT.

This clonotype has just a few counts. J is TRBJ2-2 and V is TRBV10-3; D remains unclear. V dropped 8 bases and J dropped 5 bases, with 12 bases sitting between them. The CDR3 has 13 amino acids. Germline loops: CDR1 ENHRY, CDR2 SYGVKD. The CDR3 protein is CAIGAQKTGELFF. CDR3 coding DNA: TGTGCCATCGGAGCACAGAAAACCGGGGAGCTGTTTTTT.

V is TRBV29-1 and J is TRBJ2-7, with 7 bases aligning to TRBD1. CDR3 length equals 12 residues. Germline V lookup: CDR1 SQVTM, CDR2 ANQGSEA. The V segment lost 6 bases and the J segment 0 bases; nucleotides outside the gene matches: 2. CDR3 in amino acids: CSVQGSSYEQYF. The CDR3 DNA is TGCAGCGTACAGGGGTCCTCCTACGAGCAGTACTTC.

V gene TRBV5-1 combines with J gene TRBJ1-1; 7 bases map to TRBD1. The ends lost 4 bases at V and 5 bases at J; junction bases unmatched: 11. CDR3 length equals 15 residues. The V gene's germline CDR1 is SGHRS and CDR2 YFSETQ. The CDR3 DNA sequence: TGCGCCAGCAGCCTTCCAACAGGGGTACGGACTGAAGCTTTCTTT. This sequence encodes CASSLPTGVRTEAFF.